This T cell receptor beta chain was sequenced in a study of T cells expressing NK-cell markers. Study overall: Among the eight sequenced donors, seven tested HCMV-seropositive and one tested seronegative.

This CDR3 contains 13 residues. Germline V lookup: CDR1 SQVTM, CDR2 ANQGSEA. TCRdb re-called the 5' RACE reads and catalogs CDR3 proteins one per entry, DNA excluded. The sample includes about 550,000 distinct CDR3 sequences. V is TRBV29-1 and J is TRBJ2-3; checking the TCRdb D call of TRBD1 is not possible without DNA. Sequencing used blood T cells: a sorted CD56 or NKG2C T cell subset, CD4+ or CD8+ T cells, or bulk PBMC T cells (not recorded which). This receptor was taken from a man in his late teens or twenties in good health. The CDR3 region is CSVHRVLTDTQYF.